What follows describes a single T cell receptor (beta chain). Its target is unknown. This specimen belongs to a study of long-term antiretroviral therapy in people with HIV. Study findings and constraints: Collection of the blood, which took place between about 2004 and 2018, possibly occurred under older ART regimens. Repertoires from HIV showed CDR3 length ranges narrower than those of controls. Information pertaining to ART adherence, viral resistance or therapeutic modifications was not obtained.

Version v3.0 of the immunoSEQ assay was performed at survey level. TCRdb's copy holds only in-frame clones and misses some; the assay was immunoSEQ multiplex PCR. The sample consists of about 16,000 clones, about four fifths of them appearing once. Looked up from germline, CDR1 is SGDLS and CDR2 is YYNGEE. Trimming took off 3 bases at V and 3 bases at J, with 13 bases between the two ends. This CDR3 contains 15 residues. This chain uses TRBV9 with TRBJ1-5; TRBD1 might be the D (6 bases). This sequence originates from a middle-aged woman with HIV. The source was unsorted PBMCs, collected 3.2 to 3.4 years after starting antiretroviral therapy. DNA of the CDR3: TGTGCCAGCAGCGCCGATGGACAGTACAATCAGCCCCAGCATTTT. Translation: CASSADGQYNQPQHF.